The T cell receptor (beta chain) described here comes from a study of OX40 agonist ivuxolimab in advanced cancers. About the study as a whole: Ivuxolimab was a fully human IgG2 agonistic monoclonal antibody targeting the costimulatory receptor OX40 (CD134). Patients were allowed to have had prior anti-PD-1, anti-PD-L1 or anti-CTLA-4 therapy, and roughly 40% of the dose-escalation patients had been treated with checkpoint inhibitors. The purpose of peripheral TCRbeta sequencing was to test whether ivuxolimab changed TCR sequence diversity and led to clonal T-cell expansion. Partial responses were achieved by three dose-escalation patients, of whom one had hepatocellular carcinoma and two had cutaneous melanoma. A male proportion of about 79% and a mean age of approximately 62 years, ranging from about 23 to 79, were recorded for the dose-escalation cohort. Of the roughly 52 dose-escalation patients, hepatocellular carcinoma was present in about 20, melanoma in some 15, renal cell carcinoma in 9 and head and neck cancer in 9. Intravenous ivuxolimab was administered to patients every 2 weeks at six dose levels: 0.01, 0.1, 0.3, 1.5, 3 and 10 mg/kg. The paper covers the monotherapy dose-escalation part of the phase I ivuxolimab trial, which included N ≈ 50 patients.

The germline V gene (reference sequence) sets CDR1 to LNHNV and CDR2 to YYDKDF. Including cysteine and phenylalanine, the CDR3 has 17 amino acids. Only CDR3 DNA remains: 51 bases, in frame from the first base. V ends up 2 bases short and J 6 bases short, with an unmatched junction base count of 14. On this clone: It has no known antigen specificity. It has no much larger one-base neighbor in the sample; base qualities were not kept.

Genomic DNA was isolated from the sorted cells so that the TCRbeta CDR3 region could be sequenced. The immunoSEQ Assay was used for sequencing of TCRbeta CDR3 regions. Here the immuneACCESS table is served through TCRdb, limited to in-frame sequences with V and J called. Missing clones are a known gap in these copies; in checked studies unresolved V genes cover under half, and the rest lacks a known reason. Across this sample there are tens of thousands of clones, with around 84% seen only once. Jointly, the top ten make up around 0.78% of the sample. What the study reported, not specific to this receptor: In partial responders in the 0.1-3.0 mg/kg groups, normalized peripheral clonal expansion was found to be among the lowest, especially among CD8+ T cells. Low levels of normalized T-cell clonal expansion were also seen in some nonresponding patients. After ivuxolimab, CD8+ T cells had more expanded clones than CD4+ T cells on average. The antigen specificity of the clonally expanded peripheral T cells was not determined. At doses of 0.1 to 3.0 mg/kg, clonal expansion of both CD4+ and CD8+ blood T cells was observed from baseline to week 6.

Patients with a history of autoimmune disease or receiving systemic immunosuppression were excluded from the trial. Peripheral blood for TCR sequencing was collected from all dose cohorts at baseline, on cycle 4 day 1, and on cycle 7 day 1. The samples were drawn from a first-in-human, open-label, multicenter phase I dose-escalation trial of ivuxolimab. Adults with locally advanced or metastatic melanoma, renal cell carcinoma, hepatocellular carcinoma or head and neck squamous cell carcinoma were enrolled in the trial. Before TCR sequencing, CD4+ T cells and CD8+ T cells from peripheral blood were sorted into separate populations.

In this chain, TRBV15 is recombined with TRBJ2-7; 9 bases in the junction line up with TRBD1. Sample: CD4+ or CD8+ T cells sorted from blood, taken in a trial of the OX40 agonist ivuxolimab. The clonotype originates from an adult with an advanced solid tumor such as melanoma, head and neck, liver or kidney cancer. The base sequence is TGTGCCACCAGCAGATTTAGAGGACAGGGGACGGCTCGCGAGCAGTACTTC. Its protein is CATSRFRGQGTAREQYF.